The 7 T cell receptor beta chains reported below all come from one sample, sequenced in a study of T cell responses to AZD1222 COVID-19 vaccine. TCRdb's copy holds only in-frame clones and misses some; the assay was immunoSEQ multiplex PCR. The table has about 160,000 clones, 75% to 95% seen once. The material sequenced was peripheral blood, taken on day 0 of AZD1222 vaccination. Source of these receptors: an adult in good health.

The gene calls are TRBV9 and TRBJ2-1; D unclear. CDR1 is SGDLS and CDR2 is YYNGEE in the germline V gene. Deletions cut 4 bases from V and 8 bases from J, with 13 bases between. The CDR3 has 13 residues. The CDR3 nucleotides are TGTGCCAGCAGCAGCCTAGTTATCGATGAGCAGTTCTTC. Its protein product is CASSSLVIDEQFF. Full variable domain (rest looked up from reference TRBV9 and TRBJ2-1): DSGVTQTPKHLITATGQRVTLRCSPRSGDLSVYWYQQSLDQGLQFLIQYYNGEERAKGNILERFSAQQFPDLHSELNLSSLELGDSALYFCASSSLVIDEQFFGPGTRLTVL.

The chain uses TRBV28 and TRBJ1-5, with D perhaps matching TRBD1 (6 bases). V gave up 7 bases and J gave up 1 base, with 23 bases separating them. Germline loops: CDR1 MDHEN, CDR2 SYDVKM. This CDR3 comprises 18 residues. CDR3 DNA: TGTGCCAGCAAGCAGCTGAGAGAAACAGGGCTAAGCAATCAGCCCCAGCATTTT. Residues: CASKQLRETGLSNQPQHF.

The CDR3 DNA reads TGCAGTGCTTTCCCAGGGAATGAGCAGTTCTTC. Amino acids: CSAFPGNEQFF. The chain combines TRBV20-1 with TRBJ2-1; tentatively, D is TRBD1 (5 bases). V was pared by 5 bases and J by 7 bases, with 9 bases between. CDR1 and CDR2 from the germline V gene are DFQATT and SNEGSKA (reference sequence). The CDR3 extends over 11 amino acids.

The J gene is TRBJ2-5, the V gene TRBV9; no clear D gene. There are 14 residues in the CDR3. Deletions cut 2 bases from V and 4 bases from J, with 12 bases between. Germline V gene sequence: CDR1 SGDLS, CDR2 YYNGEE. CDR3 protein: CASSVGPHGETQYF. CDR3 nucleotides: TGTGCCAGCAGCGTGGGTCCACATGGAGAGACCCAGTACTTC.

Here the CDR3 reads CASSESNQPQHF. The CDR3 region has the DNA TGTGCCAGCAGTGAAAGCAATCAGCCCCAGCATTTT. The rearrangement joins TRBV28 to TRBJ1-5, with no clear D. V shed 5 bases and J shed 1 base, with 3 bases lying between them. This CDR3 comprises 12 residues. The germline V gene has CDR1 MDHEN and CDR2 SYDVKM.

CDR3 nucleotide sequence: TGTGCCAGCAGTTTACGAACGCCGGGGACCCAGTACTTC. This sequence encodes CASSLRTPGTQYF. V and J are TRBV28 and TRBJ2-5; D not resolved. The V gene's germline CDR1 is MDHEN and CDR2 SYDVKM. The CDR3 has 13 residues. V lost 2 bases, J lost 7 bases, and 11 bases lay in between. Based on the CDR3 plus reference TRBV28 and TRBJ2-5, the full variable domain is DVKVTQSSRYLVKRTGEKVFLECVQDMDHENMFWYRQDPGLGLRLIYFSYDVKMKEKGDIPEGYSVSREKKERFSLILESASTNQTSMYLCASSLRTPGTQYFGPGTRLLVL.

V is TRBV28 and J is TRBJ2-7; D is possibly TRBD1 (5 bases). The V gene lost 5 bases and the J gene lost 0 bases, with 14 bases spanning the gap. Germline V gene lookup returns CDR1 MDHEN and CDR2 SYDVKM. The CDR3 consists of 15 residues. CDR3 in amino acids: CASSTQGKNSYEQYF. The CDR3 bases are TGTGCCAGCAGTACCCAGGGAAAAAACTCCTACGAGCAGTACTTC.